The 24 T cell receptor beta chains in this list originate from one sample, sequenced in a study. Each CDR3 protein is one row after TCRdb ran MiXCR on the RT-PCR reads. This sample has fewer than 800,000 distinct CDR3 sequences; approximately 15% occur once, and the top ten carry roughly 3.9%. Sequenced: memory CD4+ T cells from blood. Receptors originate from a female donor in good health, serving as a healthy control.

The J gene is TRBJ2-1, the V gene TRBV7-8; TRBD2 is a possible D gene (5 bases). This CDR3 spans 17 amino acids. Between the trimmed V and J ends, which lost 0 bases and 11 bases, there was a span of 23 bases. Looked up from germline, CDR1 is SGHVS and CDR2 is FQNEAQ. CDR3: CASSLAELWGLGRQQFF. CDR3 coding DNA: TGTGCCAGCAGCTTAGCCGAGCTTTGGGGTTTGGGGAGACAGCAGTTCTTC.

This chain connects TRBV29-1 to TRBJ1-1; perhaps TRBD1 as D (5 bases). Germline loops: CDR1 SQVTM, CDR2 ANQGSEA. The CDR3 has 11 residues. Trimming shortened V by 7 bases and J by 11 bases, and 17 bases separated the two germline ends. CDR3 loop: CSAGGVQVAFF. The CDR3 DNA reads as TGCAGCGCCGGGGGAGTCCAGGTTGCTTTCTTT.

The chain carries TRBV20-1 and TRBJ2-3; tentative D call: TRBD2 (6 bases). V was clipped by 0 bases and J by 0 bases, with 10 bases between them. Germline V gene data show CDR1 as DFQATT and CDR2 as SNEGSKA (reference sequence). This CDR3 comprises 15 residues. The CDR3, as DNA: TGCAGTGCTAGAGATTTCGGGACTAGCACAGATACGCAGTATTTT. Encoded protein: CSARDFGTSTDTQYF.

V is TRBV7-9 and J is TRBJ2-1; 7 nucleotides align to TRBD1. CDR1 SEHNR and CDR2 FQNEAQ come from the germline V gene (reference sequence). This CDR3 comprises 14 residues. V lost 5 bases to trimming and J lost 9 bases; unmatched junction nucleotides: 10. The CDR3 is CASSPTIDRVEQFF. For the CDR3, the DNA is TGTGCCAGCAGCCCTACCATCGACAGGGTTGAGCAGTTCTTC.

This clonotype was picked up a small number of times. The genes are TRBV29-1 and TRBJ1-2; D unclear. The length of the CDR3 is 13 residues. The V gene's germline CDR1 is SQVTM and CDR2 ANQGSEA. The V gene lost 5 bases and the J gene lost 5 bases, with 15 bases spanning the gap. As DNA, the CDR3 is TGCAGCGTTACCCTCTCCTCATCATATGGCTACACCTTC. This sequence encodes CSVTLSSSYGYTF.

This clonotype has more than one count but fewer than ten. V gene TRBV6-1 combines with J gene TRBJ1-2; D is undetermined. The CDR3 has 15 residues. Germline CDR1 MNHNS, CDR2 SASEGT. Trimming removed 5 bases at V and 0 bases at J, with 13 bases between. The CDR3, as DNA: TGTGCCAGCAGTCATGAGACCGTTTCTAACTATGGCTACACCTTC. Its protein is CASSHETVSNYGYTF.

The chain recombines TRBV6-5 with TRBJ1-6, with D possibly being TRBD1 (5 bases). The CDR3 runs to 14 residues. V was cut by 5 bases and J by 9 bases, with 14 bases left in between. From germline, CDR1 is MNHEY and CDR2 SVGAGI. The CDR3 sequence is CASSPGTLGSPLHF. The CDR3 nucleotides read TGTGCCAGCAGTCCCGGGACTCTAGGTTCACCCCTCCACTTT.

This clonotype was detected a few times. The chain uses TRBV18 and TRBJ2-7; 7 bases match TRBD1. CDR1 is KGHSH, CDR2 LQKENI, per germline. This CDR3 contains 12 residues. V trimming: 4 bases; J trimming: 5 bases; junction bases outside the gene matches: 2. Written as DNA, the CDR3 is TGTGCCAGCTCACTTGACAGGGACGAGCAGTACTTC. Translating it yields CASSLDRDEQYF.

J is TRBJ2-1 and V is TRBV3-1; 9 bases match TRBD2. The germline V gene has CDR1 LGHDT and CDR2 YNNKEL (reference sequence). This CDR3 is 13 amino acids long. With 6 bases clipped from V and 8 bases from J, the junction kept 5 bases outside the gene matches. This CDR3 reads CASRREGRDEQFF. DNA of the CDR3: TGTGCCAGCAGGCGGGAGGGCCGGGATGAGCAGTTCTTC.

The chain carries TRBV9 and TRBJ1-2, with TRBD1 matching over 9 bases. V shed 4 bases, J shed 5 bases, and the junction held 6 bases outside the gene matches. Germline loops: CDR1 SGDLS, CDR2 YYNGEE. The CDR3 is made up of 14 amino acids. The CDR3 DNA sequence: TGTGCCAGCAGCCAAGGACAGGGGCTGTATGGCTACACCTTC. This codes for CASSQGQGLYGYTF.

This clonotype was seen many times. This sequence joins TRBV4-3 and TRBJ2-1, with D hard to call. Germline values: CDR1 LGHNA, CDR2 YSLEER. Trimming removed 0 bases from V and 10 bases from J, with 13 bases in between. CDR3 size: 14 residues. Here the CDR3 DNA reads TGCGCCAGCAGCCAAGATCGTGGCCTAGGGGAGCAGTTCTTC. Translated, it gives CASSQDRGLGEQFF.

This clonotype was detected many times. The V call is TRBV20-1, the J call TRBJ1-5, with a possible D match to TRBD1 (5 bases). Germline-derived CDR1 and CDR2 are DFQATT and SNEGSKA (reference sequence). The germline V and J ends were trimmed by 0 bases and 2 bases, with 11 bases remaining between them. The length of the CDR3 is 15 residues. The chain's CDR3 is CSARDPRGGNQPQHF. The CDR3 bases are TGCAGTGCTAGAGATCCGAGGGGTGGCAATCAGCCCCAGCATTTT.

In this sample, this clonotype turned up many times. The CDR3 DNA reads TGCGCCAGCAGCTTGGAGATAGGGACAGGGTTAAACGAGCAGTACTTC. It translates to CASSLEIGTGLNEQYF. The rearrangement uses TRBV5-1 and TRBJ2-7; 9 nucleotides match TRBD1. This CDR3 contains 16 residues. With 0 bases clipped from V and 5 bases from J, the junction kept 9 bases outside the gene matches. Germline assignment: CDR1 SGHRS and CDR2 YFSETQ. The full variable domain, its missing parts supplied by reference TRBV5-1 and TRBJ2-7, is KAGVTQTPRYLIKTRGQQVTLSCSPISGHRSVSWYQQTPGQGLQFLFEYFSETQRNKGNFPGRFSGRQFSNSRSEMNVSTLELGDSALYLCASSLEIGTGLNEQYFGPGTRLTVT.

The V call is TRBV4-3, the J call TRBJ2-7, with TRBD2 matching 8 bases. Germline CDR1 and CDR2: LGHNA and YSLEER. V dropped 4 bases and J dropped 6; count of bases not matched to a gene: 11. The CDR3 has 15 amino acids. CDR3 amino acids: CASSRVAGGPLEQYF. CDR3 in DNA: TGCGCCAGCAGCCGCGTTGCGGGAGGCCCCCTCGAGCAGTACTTC.

This clonotype was seen a handful of times. This sequence joins TRBV30 and TRBJ1-4; D is unresolved. Trimming shortened V by 3 bases and J by 5 bases, and 13 bases separated the two germline ends. This CDR3 spans 14 amino acids. CDR1 is GTSNPN, CDR2 SVGIG, per germline (reference sequence). In DNA, the CDR3 is TGTGCCTGGAGCACATTATCGGGCAATGAAAAACTGTTTTTT. Protein product: CAWSTLSGNEKLFF.

In this sample, this clonotype turned up many times. The V call is TRBV20-1, the J call TRBJ2-1, with 9 bases lining up with TRBD2. The ends lost 6 bases at V and 8 bases at J; junction bases unmatched: 17. Germline CDR1 is DFQATT and CDR2 is SNEGSKA (reference sequence). There are 16 residues in the CDR3. The DNA for the CDR3 is TGCAGTGCAAAGAGGTTAGGCGGGGGGGCCAAGGATGAGCAGTTCTTC. Translated, it gives CSAKRLGGGAKDEQFF.

The chain recombines TRBV7-9 with TRBJ1-4; D uncertain. V was cut by 7 bases and J by 5 bases, with 14 bases left in between. Germline V gives CDR1 SEHNR, CDR2 FQNEAQ (reference sequence). The CDR3 runs to 14 residues. CDR3 residues: CASTDWCKNEKLFF. The CDR3 nucleotides read TGTGCCAGCACCGACTGGTGTAAAAATGAAAAACTGTTTTTT.

This clonotype was counted ten times or more. The genes are TRBV5-6 and TRBJ1-2, with 11 bases that match TRBD1. V shed 4 bases, J shed 4 bases, and the junction held 9 bases outside the gene matches. Germline CDR1 is SGHDT and CDR2 is YYEEEE. The CDR3 runs 16 residues. CDR3 amino acids: CASSTSGTGGRYGYTF. The CDR3 bases are TGTGCCAGCAGCACATCCGGGACAGGGGGTCGCTATGGCTACACCTTC.

This clonotype was picked up a small number of times. The CDR3 region has the DNA TGCAGTGCTAGAGATAGCATTTCAGATACGCAGTATTTT. Amino acids: CSARDSISDTQYF. V is TRBV20-1 and J is TRBJ2-3; D not certain. Germline CDR1 reads DFQATT; CDR2 reads SNEGSKA (reference sequence). With 0 bases removed from V and 4 bases from J, the gap between germline ends came to 8 bases. This CDR3 comprises 13 residues.

DNA of the CDR3: TGTGCCAGCAGCCTGACCGGGACGAAGCAGTTCTTC. It yields the protein CASSLTGTKQFF. V and J are TRBV7-2 and TRBJ2-1; D might be TRBD1 or TRBD2, each matching 5 bases. V lost 5 bases to trimming and J lost 11 bases, with 13 bases between them. The CDR3 has 12 residues. The germline gives CDR1 SGHTA, CDR2 FQGNSA. Full variable domain (remainder filled in from reference TRBV7-2 and TRBJ2-1): GAGVSQSPSNKVTEKGKDVELRCDPISGHTALYWYRQSLGQGLEFLIYFQGNSAPDKSGLPSDRFSAERTGGSVSTLTIQRTQQEDSAVYLCASSLTGTKQFFGPGTRLTVL.

This clonotype occurred a few times. This sequence joins TRBV7-2 and TRBJ1-5; 7 bases are a match to TRBD1. CDR1 and CDR2 from the germline V gene are SGHTA and FQGNSA. The ends lost 3 bases at V and 5 bases at J; junction bases unmatched: 4. This CDR3 is 14 amino acids long. The DNA for the CDR3 is TGTGCCAGCAGCTTGACAGGGCAGGATCAGCCCCAGCATTTT. It codes for CASSLTGQDQPQHF.

This clonotype was recorded a few times. V gene TRBV6-2 or TRBV6-3 combines with J gene TRBJ2-3; D is ambiguous. The V gene's germline CDR1 is MNHEY and CDR2 SVGEGT. Trimming cost V 2 bases and J 2 bases, with 8 bases left between them. This CDR3 has 14 amino acids. CDR3 sequence: CASSYERFTDTQYF. CDR3 coding DNA: TGTGCCAGCAGTTACGAGCGTTTCACAGATACGCAGTATTTT.

This clonotype was observed at least ten times. J is TRBJ2-5 and V is TRBV7-2; 14 bases agree with TRBD2. The germline CDR1 and CDR2 sequences are SGHTA and FQGNSA. Germline trimming cut 3 bases from V and 4 bases from J; bases unmatched to any gene: 4. The CDR3 runs to 16 residues. The CDR3 here is CASSFGLAGGGETQYF. The DNA of the CDR3 is TGTGCCAGCAGCTTCGGACTAGCGGGAGGAGGAGAGACCCAGTACTTC.

This clonotype was seen many times. The gene calls are TRBV5-1 and TRBJ2-1; a possible D gene is TRBD1 (7 bases). V was cut by 0 bases and J by 4 bases, with 14 bases left in between. Looked up from germline, CDR1 is SGHRS and CDR2 is YFSETQ. The CDR3 is 16 residues long. CDR3 in DNA: TGCGCCAGCAGCTTGGGCGGGACAGTTCCTTACAATGAGCAGTTCTTC. Its translation: CASSLGGTVPYNEQFF.